This T cell receptor beta chain was retrieved from a study of shared clonotypes between healthy human individuals (dated by TCRdb to 2020 to 2021). As for the study more broadly: The cohort included a few men and a couple of women between 18 and 49 years of age. Leukapheresis yielded between about 0.94 and 9 billion PBMCs per donor. To increase sequencing depth and limit assay-specific biases, TCR repertoire library preparation and sequencing were carried out by different laboratories using diverse techniques. Blood TCR repertoires of a handful of healthy adults were deeply sequenced to estimate repertoire size and the extent of clonotype sharing between individuals.

Donors were healthy HIV-negative adults with no recently reported acute infections or vaccinations. Every donor was a Caucasian adult residing in Nashville, Tennessee, USA. For unsorted samples, some 90 million PBMCs were counted, and genomic DNA was extracted using the QIAamp DNA Blood Mini kit. After blood collection by leukapheresis, PBMCs were isolated using Ficoll-Histopaque density gradient centrifugation and then cryopreserved in the vapor phase of liquid nitrogen. In regard to this clone: Its antigen remains unidentified. One base away there is no much larger clone; base qualities are not given.

General conclusions and limits of the study: Based on pairwise subsampling, the degree of clonotype sharing among donors was expected to be affected by sequencing depth. Because the study included only a small number of donors, the genetic and exposure-history diversity represented was limited. Sampling was limited to blood, and TCR repertoires in tissue likely differ from TCR repertoires in blood.

Using the deep immunoSEQ assay, TCR CDR3 regions were amplified from genomic DNA by multiplex PCR. Genomic DNA extracted from each cell subset was distributed evenly over all wells of several immunoSEQ 96-well plates, and each plate served as one replicate. For unsorted PBMC, around 290 ng of genomic DNA, equivalent to about 32,000 T cell genomes, went into each replicate PCR. Genomic DNA from unsorted PBMC was sequenced over ten immunoSEQ deep assay plates. The purified libraries were quantified using a Qubit 3.0 fluorometer, sized with a Bioanalyzer 2100, and then quantified again using the KAPA Library Quantification kit. Every immunoSEQ 96-well plate was sequenced on a separate single-read 150-cycle Illumina NextSeq 550 flow cell. In the source study's methods: Because the immunoSEQ output included only junctional sequences and no quality scores, the filtering could not be the same as the filtering used for full-length reads. To assign V/J genes and CDR3, sequences were annotated using PyIR, a Python wrapper for IgBLAST v1.9, with IMGT germline references. Reads with weak V/J assignments (E-value above 1e-6), missing CDR3, stop codons, out-of-frame junctions, or ambiguous translated residues were removed. A V3J clonotype was defined by an identical inferred V gene, J gene, and CDR3 amino acid sequence. To compute the percentage overlap between repertoires, the number of shared unique clonotypes was divided by the size of the smaller repertoire. Three approaches were used to assess repertoire richness: RTK rarefaction, the Chao1 estimator, and Recon v2.1 estimates of unobserved clonotypes. Sourced from immuneACCESS, this table was stored by TCRdb with only in-frame sequences that have V and J called. A share of the clones is absent; for the studies checked, an unresolved V gene accounts for under half, and the remainder has no known explanation. V, J and clone size are taken as reported in that table, and D and trimming were inferred from the DNA itself. The sample contains about 500,000 clones, around 77% of them found a single time. The ten largest clones capture more than 10% of the sample.

The sequenced material came from PBMCs. This clonotype was obtained from a woman aged 40 to 50 in good health. Some clones in this sample may be carry-over from other donors' samples.

CDR3 reads: CASSSARGTEAFF. The DNA sequence is given as TGTGCCAGCAGCTCGGCCAGAGGAACTGAAGCTTTCTTT. Recombination connected TRBV14 to TRBJ1-1; the D gene lacks a confident call. Based on the germline V gene, the CDR1 and CDR2 sequences are SGHDN and FVKESK. V loses 5 bases of germline sequence and J loses 5 bases, and the interval between the two ends is 12 bases. There are 13 amino acids in the CDR3, from cysteine to phenylalanine inclusive. Here the CDR3 DNA is all that survives: 39 bases in frame from base 1.